The TCR beta chain under discussion was sequenced for a study of blood T cells in healthy people across ages (dated by TCRdb to between 2014 and 2016). About the full investigation: Template switching captured roughly one uniquely barcoded TCR beta cDNA molecule per two T cells in model experiments. Using deep sequencing normalized with unique cDNA molecular identifiers, the study measured how TCR beta repertoire diversity changes with age. Four age groups were formed from the donors: young (average about 16 years), middle-aged (less than 40), aged (62) and long-lived (around 82). To avoid experimental bias, donors of different ages were randomly spread across the sequencing lanes. The study analyzed two additional independent replicas of 1 million unique cDNA reads from the same blood draw for two donors, one aged 18 to 29 and one aged 80 or older. The full study reports these points: The long-lived group showed more naive CD4+ T cells, fewer expanded clones and increased TCR diversity than the aged group, suggesting age selection. Because the CMV infection status of the donors was unknown, age-related changes in expanded clonotypes may potentially have been confounded. Estimates of total diversity based on one million sequenced T cells were considered lower bounds and underestimates. Observed TCR beta diversity per million T cells fell roughly linearly with age, and a significant reduction was already apparent by age roughly 40. Conclusive comparison of naive and antigen-experienced compartments was prevented by the profiling of bulk unsorted PBMCs. There was a strong correlation between observed TCR beta diversity and the percentage of naive T cells measured by flow cytometry.

The method was 5' RACE. Instrument used: Illumina HiSeq 2500. A second PCR of roughly 7 to 11 cycles was performed with a sample-barcoded 5' primer and a J-beta primer mix. Each TCR beta cDNA molecule received a unique molecular identifier from a template-switch 5' adaptor carrying 12 random nucleotides. Each sample yielded at least 2.5 million CDR3-containing paired-end reads. First-strand cDNA synthesis was performed from all RNA using the Mint cDNA synthesis kit, with priming by a TRBC-specific oligonucleotide. After uracil-DNA glycosylase treatment, a first 18-cycle PCR used universal primers M1SS and BC2_uni_R on all cDNA. The paper's processing steps were these. Normalization of each sample was performed by random selection of 1 million high-quality reads, each carrying a distinct molecular identifier. Instead of being binned into consensus sequences, reads with shared molecular identifiers were discarded. MiTCR, set to a Q25 quality threshold and the strictest error-elimination algorithm, was used for CDR3 identification, clonotype clustering and error correction. A nonparametric unseen species model with Euler transformation was used to estimate a lower bound on total TCR beta diversity. TCRdb trimmed public reads at Q25 via fastp, called clones via MiXCR and kept in-frame beta chains. Rows with a matching CDR3 protein are joined into one entry that keeps the most common DNA and genes. None of the V and J calls come from the authors' own analysis; TCRdb made them. The table for this sample lists 1.5 million to 2 million distinct CDR3 sequences; roughly a third of them were counted only once. Around 10% of the sample is taken by the ten largest.

Donors were 39 systemically healthy Caucasian individuals from Russia aged about 6 to 100 years. About 10 milliliters of peripheral blood were collected from each donor into EDTA-treated Vacutainer tubes. Ficoll-Paque density-gradient centrifugation was used to isolate PBMCs, with at least 6 million obtained per sample. Trizol reagent was used to extract total RNA from PBMCs, with at least 6 micrograms per sample. Naive CD45RAhigh/CD27high T cell percentages were measured by flow cytometry on a PBMC aliquot from every donor. Including the terminal cysteine and phenylalanine, the CDR3 comprises 15 residues. The read is trimmed to its CDR3 DNA, 45 bases read in frame from base 1. From a lookup of the germline V gene, CDR1 and CDR2 are MNHNS and SASEGT. V loses 6 bases, J loses 1 base, and the germline ends lie 15 bases apart. Notes on this clonotype: The target of this receptor is not known. One base away there is no much larger clone; base qualities are not given.

The receptor was derived from a woman aged 25 to 45 in good health. This chain is built from TRBV6-1 and TRBJ2-5; D gene: possibly TRBD2, on 6 matching bases. The specimen was blood. The base sequence is TGTGCCAGCAGCCATTCTCGCGGGGCCCAAGAGACCCAGTACTTC. This yields the protein CASSHSRGAQETQYF.